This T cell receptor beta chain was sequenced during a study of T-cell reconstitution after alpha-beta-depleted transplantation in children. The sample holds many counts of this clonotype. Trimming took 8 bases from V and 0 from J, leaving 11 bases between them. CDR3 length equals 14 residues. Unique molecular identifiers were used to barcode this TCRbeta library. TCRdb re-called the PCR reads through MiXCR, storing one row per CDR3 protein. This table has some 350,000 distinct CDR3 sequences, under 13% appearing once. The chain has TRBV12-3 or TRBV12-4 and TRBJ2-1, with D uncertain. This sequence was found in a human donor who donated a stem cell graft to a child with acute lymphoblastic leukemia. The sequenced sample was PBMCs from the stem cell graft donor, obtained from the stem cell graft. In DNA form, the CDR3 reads TGTGCCAGCTCACAGCTGAGCTCCTACAATGAGCAGTTCTTC. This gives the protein CASSQLSSYNEQFF.